This entry concerns a single T cell receptor (beta chain). Trimming stripped 10 bases from V and 9 bases from J, with 14 bases between. The CDR3 consists of 11 residues. From the RACE reads, TCRdb called clonotypes with MiXCR, one entry per CDR3 protein. The repertoire holds some 65,000 distinct CDR3 sequences, with roughly 6.1% as singletons. The data are from a study of human T cells and chemical hapten exposure. At the level of the study: Small differences in pooled library volume mainly drove the variation in TCR yields per sample.

The sample's time point: healthy volunteer bleed at 6 weeks. Total RNA was extracted from unfractionated whole blood. The chain links TRBV12-3 or TRBV12-4 to TRBJ2-3; D ambiguous. The clonotype originates from a female donor in good health. Some clones in this sample may be carry-over from other donors' samples. Specimen: whole blood. The CDR3 is CATGSGVTQYF. CDR3 bases: TGTGCCACCGGGTCTGGGGTAACGCAGTATTTT.